The rows below give T cell receptor beta chains drawn from one sample of a study of blood T cells in healthy people across ages. TCRdb called the 5' RACE reads again in MiXCR, with one record for every CDR3 protein. The sample lists about 930,000 distinct CDR3 sequences; just under 30% were seen once. These sequences were also reported in another study, on T cells of mothers and their children.

The sample was blood. These receptors were collected from a woman in her 40s in good health. Both conserved end residues are part of each CDR3. Fields, in order: V gene, clone size, D gene, J gene, CDR3 protein, CDR3 DNA. D genes are given only for firm matches. Clone size is given for some rows only: seen once, a few or many times, or a class if the clone is expanded.

TRBV12-3/TRBV12-4,.,TRBD2,TRBJ2-3,CASRSPGLASDTQYF,TGTGCCAGCAGATCACCGGGACTAGCCTCAGATACGCAGTATTTT
TRBV29-1,many,TRBD1,TRBJ2-3,CSSRTGAVTDTQYF,TGCAGCTCTCGGACAGGGGCCGTCACAGATACGCAGTATTTT
TRBV10-2,many,.,TRBJ1-2,CASSEVQESYGYTF,TGCGCCAGCAGTGAGGTACAAGAAAGCTATGGCTACACCTTC
TRBV4-1,.,.,TRBJ1-1,CASSQGRGRNTEAFF,TGCGCCAGCAGCCAGGGTCGGGGCAGGAACACTGAAGCTTTCTTT
TRBV12-3/TRBV12-4,.,.,TRBJ1-3,CASTKGLANTIYF,TGTGCCAGCACTAAAGGGTTGGCAAACACCATATATTTT
TRBV9,.,.,TRBJ1-1,CASMAAGTTEAFF,TGTGCCAGCATGGCAGCGGGGACCACTGAAGCTTTCTTT
TRBV7-2,many,.,TRBJ1-2,CASSLDRRDGYTF,TGTGCCAGCAGCTTAGATCGTAGGGATGGCTACACCTTC
TRBV6-5,.,TRBD1,TRBJ1-2,CASSYELTGVYGYTF,TGTGCCAGCAGTTACGAGCTAACAGGGGTCTATGGCTACACCTTC
TRBV4-2,.,TRBD1,TRBJ2-7,CASSQDWGTGSYEQYF,TGTGCCAGCAGCCAAGACTGGGGGACAGGCTCCTACGAGCAGTACTTC
TRBV11-2,.,.,TRBJ1-6,CASSLDSSYNLPLHF,TGTGCCAGCAGCTTAGACAGCTCCTATAATTTACCCCTCCACTTT
TRBV2,.,TRBD2,TRBJ2-3,CASRAPAGGPARTDTQYF,TGTGCCAGCAGGGCCCCAGCGGGGGGGCCCGCACGCACAGATACGCAGTATTTT
TRBV20-1,.,.,TRBJ2-1,CSAPGARAYNEQFF,TGCAGTGCGCCCGGGGCCAGGGCCTACAATGAGCAGTTCTTC
TRBV12-3/TRBV12-4,few,TRBD1,TRBJ1-5,CASSLYGTGDRNQPQHF,TGTGCCAGCAGTCTCTACGGGACAGGGGACCGCAATCAGCCCCAGCATTTT
TRBV4-1,few,TRBD1,TRBJ1-1,CASSQGQGGGTEAFF,TGCGCCAGCAGCCAAGGACAGGGTGGTGGCACTGAAGCTTTCTTT
TRBV20-1,.,TRBD1,TRBJ1-1,CSAKMDRVITEAFF,TGCAGTGCTAAAATGGACAGGGTCATCACAGAAGCTTTCTTT
TRBV11-2,few,.,TRBJ1-2,CASSHPGRTNYGYTF,TGTGCCAGCAGCCATCCGGGACGGACTAACTATGGCTACACCTTC
TRBV20-1,.,TRBD1,TRBJ2-5,CSASIGTGIGETQYF,TGCAGTGCTAGCATCGGGACAGGGATTGGAGAGACCCAGTACTTC
TRBV5-1,.,TRBD1,TRBJ1-6,CASSLTGADSPLHF,TGCGCCAGCAGCTTGACAGGGGCAGATTCACCCCTCCACTTT
TRBV7-2,few,TRBD1,TRBJ2-1,CASSLSRDRGNEQFF,TGTGCCAGCAGCTTATCCCGGGACAGGGGAAATGAGCAGTTCTTC
TRBV12-3/TRBV12-4,.,TRBD1,TRBJ2-3,CASSLVTGGRDTQYF,TGTGCCAGCAGTTTAGTCACAGGGGGGAGGGATACGCAGTATTTT
TRBV28,.,.,TRBJ2-1,CASSLGGLGQFF,TGTGCCAGCAGTTTAGGAGGGTTGGGGCAGTTCTTC
TRBV18,few,.,TRBJ2-3,CASSPGARGRTDTQYF,TGTGCCAGCTCACCAGGCGCCAGGGGACGCACAGATACGCAGTATTTT
TRBV7-2,many,TRBD2,TRBJ2-5,CASKRGFQETQYF,TGTGCCAGCAAGCGGGGCTTCCAAGAGACCCAGTACTTC
TRBV5-1,.,TRBD1,TRBJ1-2,CASSLAQGRFNYGYTF,TGCGCCAGCAGCTTAGCACAGGGGCGCTTTAACTATGGCTACACCTTC
TRBV20-1,few,TRBD1,TRBJ2-7,CSARVAKGTGRSYEQYF,TGCAGTGCTAGAGTAGCGAAGGGGACAGGGAGATCCTACGAGCAGTACTTC
TRBV6-2/TRBV6-3,many,.,TRBJ2-7,CASDGRSTYEQYF,TGTGCCAGCGATGGGCGGTCGACCTACGAGCAGTACTTC
TRBV20-1,.,.,TRBJ1-5,CSARNIITQDSNQPQHF,TGCAGTGCTAGGAATATAATTACGCAGGATAGCAATCAGCCCCAGCATTTT
TRBV5-4,.,TRBD2,TRBJ2-1,CASSLGSGGAAEQFF,TGTGCCAGCAGCTTGGGCAGCGGGGGGGCGGCTGAGCAGTTCTTC
TRBV10-3,many,TRBD1,TRBJ2-6,CAISPGQSSGANVLTF,TGTGCCATCAGCCCGGGACAGTCCTCTGGGGCCAACGTCCTGACTTTC
TRBV28,.,.,TRBJ2-5,CASRKGERETQYF,TGTGCCAGTAGGAAGGGGGAACGTGAGACCCAGTACTTC
TRBV5-1,many,.,TRBJ2-7,CASSLVWAANEQYF,TGCGCCAGCAGCTTGGTGTGGGCAGCAAACGAGCAGTACTTC
TRBV20-1,many,.,TRBJ2-6,CSARTTGDSGANVLTF,TGCAGTGCTAGGACGACTGGAGACTCTGGGGCCAACGTCCTGACTTTC
TRBV12-3/TRBV12-4,few,.,TRBJ2-2,CASSGEPGELFF,TGTGCCAGCAGTGGAGAACCCGGGGAGCTGTTTTTT
TRBV28,.,.,TRBJ1-1,CASSLSDRRGEAFF,TGTGCCAGTAGTTTATCAGACAGGAGAGGTGAAGCTTTCTTT
TRBV24-1,few,.,TRBJ2-7,CATSPSRGPTYEQYF,TGTGCCACCAGTCCAAGCAGGGGCCCTACCTACGAGCAGTACTTC
TRBV4-1,.,TRBD2,TRBJ2-1,CASSQRLSGRAVNEQFF,TGCGCCAGCAGCCAAAGGCTTAGCGGGAGGGCCGTCAATGAGCAGTTCTTC
TRBV24-1,few,.,TRBJ2-6,CATSDFGLVLTF,TGTGCCACCAGTGATTTCGGTTTGGTCCTGACTTTC
TRBV3-1,.,.,TRBJ2-2,CASSQGGSALTGELFF,TGTGCCAGCAGCCAAGGAGGATCGGCTTTAACCGGGGAGCTGTTTTTT
TRBV12-3/TRBV12-4,many,.,TRBJ1-6,CASSRGPNSPLHF,TGTGCCAGCAGCCGCGGGCCCAATTCACCCCTCCACTTT
TRBV20-1,.,.,TRBJ2-1,CSARALLVGGSYNEQFF,TGCAGTGCTAGAGCCCTTTTGGTCGGGGGATCCTACAATGAGCAGTTCTTC
TRBV4-3,many,TRBD2,TRBJ2-7,CASSQYTGTSGYEQYF,TGCGCCAGCAGCCAATATACCGGGACTAGCGGATACGAGCAGTACTTC
TRBV20-1,few,.,TRBJ2-5,CSAEDISETQYF,TGCAGTGCTGAAGACATTTCAGAGACCCAGTACTTC
TRBV7-2,few,.,TRBJ1-1,CASSLAGGTTNTEAFF,TGTGCCAGCAGCTTAGCGGGAGGGACAACGAACACTGAAGCTTTCTTT
TRBV24-1,.,.,TRBJ2-1,CATSDLHGGIYNEQFF,TGTGCCACCAGTGATTTACACGGGGGTATCTACAATGAGCAGTTCTTC
TRBV6-4,many,.,TRBJ2-6,CASSDSGAGANVLTF,TGTGCCAGCAGTGACTCGGGGGCTGGGGCCAACGTCCTGACTTTC
TRBV3-1,.,.,TRBJ2-3,CASSHLSSGLDTDTQYF,TGTGCCAGCAGCCATCTTTCCTCCGGACTTGACACAGATACGCAGTATTTT
TRBV20-1,few,.,TRBJ1-1,CSARGNILQNPNTEAFF,TGCAGTGCTAGAGGGAATATCCTTCAAAACCCGAACACTGAAGCTTTCTTT
TRBV5-1,few,TRBD2,TRBJ2-1,CASSLAAGASTGHEQFF,TGCGCCAGCAGCTTGGCAGCGGGGGCTTCCACGGGGCATGAGCAGTTCTTC
TRBV28,many,.,TRBJ2-6,CATRPRSGANVLTF,TGTGCCACCCGTCCGCGCTCTGGGGCCAACGTCCTGACTTTC
TRBV12-3/TRBV12-4,.,.,TRBJ1-2,CASSLGRQGGHGYTF,TGTGCCAGCAGTTTGGGGAGGCAGGGAGGGCATGGCTACACCTTC
TRBV28,.,.,TRBJ1-2,CASSLLGFRGADYGYTF,TGTGCCAGCAGTTTATTGGGGTTTCGGGGGGCCGACTATGGCTACACCTTC
TRBV25-1,many,TRBD1,TRBJ2-7,CASSEWGTAYEQYF,TGTGCCAGCAGTGAATGGGGGACAGCCTACGAGCAGTACTTC
TRBV12-3/TRBV12-4,.,.,TRBJ2-3,CASTGGFPDTQYF,TGTGCCAGCACTGGGGGATTCCCAGATACGCAGTATTTT